This TCR beta chain was profiled in a study of cytomegalovirus exposure and HLA in healthy donors. Study-wide background: Inside one of the first data releases sat about 85 million unique TCRs taken from HLA-typed donors.

This CDR3 spans 15 amino acids. J lost 3 bases, V lost 6 bases, and 10 bases had no gene match. Per germline, CDR1 SGHDN and CDR2 FVKESK. Whole-study findings and limits: The investigators catalogued 150 to 200 TCR beta chains as cytomegalovirus-associated. About 90% or about 30% of the time was how often most TCR beta V segments were productive, according to an earlier analysis. Later findings reportedly placed an Asian-associated ancestry cluster below the roughly 700-donor mean for N-insertions.

On this clone itself: Antigen specificity is unknown.

This PCR relied on a set of 60 Vbeta primers and 13 Jbeta primers. Assay used: immunoSEQ multiplex PCR; TCRdb lists only in-frame clones, some missing. The top ten clones hold roughly 1.9% of a sample with 130,000 or so clones, around 80% of them seen once. This receptor was taken from a middle-aged man in good health and CMV-seronegative. The rearrangement uses TRBV14 and TRBJ2-7, with TRBD1 matching 8 bases. The sample comprised PBMCs. CDR3 nucleotides: TGTGCCAGCAGTGATGCCGGGACAGGACTCTACGAGCAGTACTTC. Its protein is CASSDAGTGLYEQYF.